Sequencing of this T cell receptor beta chain was carried out in a study of T cell repertoires in cytomegalovirus infection. Overall study results and limits: Individuals carrying CMV plus the relevant HLA were identified by cumulative frequency of public TCR beta families. The ex vivo response showed dominance by HLA-C-restricted CMV-specific TCR beta clonotypes.

The sample holds a few counts of this clonotype. Its antigen is unknown. From the reads, TCRdb called clonotypes with MiXCR, one entry per CDR3 protein. The repertoire holds around 900,000 distinct CDR3 sequences, with under 40% as singletons. The CDR3 is made up of 12 amino acids. In germline, CDR1 is MNHEY, CDR2 SVGEGT. Trimming took off 5 bases at V and 5 bases at J, with 7 bases between the two ends. The source was cultured CD8+ T cells from PBMCs, collected from culture after CMV antigen stimulation. V is TRBV6-2 or TRBV6-3 and J is TRBJ2-4, with unresolved D. The TCR originated in a human donor in good health (CMV status not recorded). Some clones in this sample may be carry-over from other donors' samples. The DNA for the CDR3 is TGTGCCAGCAGTAGACCAGAAAACATTCAGTACTTC. This gives the protein CASSRPENIQYF.